A selection of T cell receptor beta chains follows, all from one sample in a study of beta chain features in type 1 diabetes. The method was immunoSEQ multiplex PCR; TCRdb's version includes in-frame clones alone and lacks a portion of them. The repertoire holds some 330,000 clones, with 8% to 13% as singletons. Specimen: naive CD4+ T cells from blood. These receptors were collected from a woman in her twenties or thirties in good health. The CDR3 runs from the conserved cysteine through the conserved F or W. The size field is filled for only some rows; it gives once, few, many or a size class.

v_gene	abundance	j_gene	CDR3aa
TRBV2	-	TRBJ2-2	CASSLLAGNTGELFF
TRBV15	-	TRBJ2-2	CATSRDRGTGELFF
TRBV7-2	-	TRBJ2-1	CASSLESGRVYNEQFF
TRBV10-3	few	TRBJ2-1	CAISESTGDAVNEQFF
TRBV4-3	few	TRBJ2-2	CASRPNSGRGFTGELFF
TRBV9	-	TRBJ2-3	CASSSSGSTDTQYF
TRBV11-1	-	TRBJ2-7	CASSTGTSYEQYF
TRBV28	few	TRBJ2-7	CASSLMSTGSYEQYF
TRBV30	few	TRBJ1-5	CAWRGQGSQPQHF
TRBV29-1	few	TRBJ2-5	CSVESGTQVQYF
TRBV6-1	-	TRBJ1-3	CASSDFRGFGNTIYF
TRBV28	-	TRBJ2-3	CASSLPADTDTQYF
TRBV7-9	-	TRBJ1-2	CASSFSRGRHYGYTF
TRBV5-6	few	TRBJ1-3	CASTKQSQITIYF
TRBV7-9	few	TRBJ2-1	CASSLGDRYNEQFF
TRBV7-9	few	TRBJ2-7	CASSFEGVSYEQYF
TRBV7-3	-	TRBJ2-3	CASSLRGTRTDTQYF
TRBV10-3	few	TRBJ2-5	CAIPTGTPPRTQYF
TRBV7-8	few	TRBJ2-2	CASSLRATYTGELFF
TRBV4-3	few	TRBJ2-1	CASSLVGRNSINEQFF
TRBV13	few	TRBJ2-6	CASSPNGRRSGANVLTF
TRBV7-2	few	TRBJ2-7	CASRRDSSYEQYF
TRBV18	-	TRBJ2-7	CASSPDRGLSEQYF
TRBV11-2	few	TRBJ2-1	CASRPSGSSGDEQFF
TRBV9	once	TRBJ2-3	CASSVEGLAGLPNTQYF
TRBV7-2	once	TRBJ2-2	CASSLSYLLAGGELFF
TRBV7-3	-	TRBJ2-5	CASSSTSGRAGETQYF
TRBV7-9	-	TRBJ1-1	CASSLEGVRTEAFF
TRBV5-1	few	TRBJ1-2	CASRYEDNYGYTF
TRBV11-3	-	TRBJ2-7	CASSLGRTGVDEQYF
TRBV6-5	few	TRBJ2-5	CASSYSGSRGETQYF
TRBV30	few	TRBJ1-3	CAWSQAISGNTIYF
TRBV11-3	few	TRBJ2-1	CASSSGQVNNNEQFF
TRBV28	few	TRBJ2-3	CASSSRQSSTDTQYF
TRBV28	few	TRBJ2-5	CASSLPSQETQYF
TRBV5-1	-	TRBJ2-7	CASSGQGQMDKQYF
TRBV4-3	-	TRBJ2-7	CASSHQTGRAIYEQYF
TRBV28	few	TRBJ2-1	CASSYAGAGRAHNEQFF
TRBV5-1	-	TRBJ2-6	CASQTQSSGANVLTF
TRBV7-6	-	TRBJ2-7	CASSLYPTGGSNEQYF